The sequence of this T cell receptor (beta chain) was determined in a study of PD-1 blockade in classical Hodgkin lymphoma. About the research overall: Patients got intravenous nivolumab 3 mg/kg every 2 weeks.

The CDR3 totals 14 residues. The V gene lost 4 bases and the J gene lost 6 bases, with 12 bases spanning the gap. The germline V gene encodes CDR1 MNHEY and CDR2 SMNVEV (reference sequence). Findings and caveats of the study: What drove the repertoire differences, possibly disease activity or prior therapy, has not been defined. The baseline diversity of complete responders showed similarity to that of newly diagnosed patients. Healthy donors reportedly exceeded newly diagnosed patients in baseline TCR diversity.

Profiled with immunoSEQ multiplex PCR; TCRdb holds only in-frame clones, not every one. The sample lists 20,000 or so clones, about 88% seen once, with roughly 6.6% in the top ten. Each of the patients experienced relapse following autologous stem cell transplantation, and their brentuximab vedotin exposure differed. This clone was seen a few times. Its antigen is as yet unknown. Sequencing used peripheral blood mononuclear cells (PBMCs), obtained at baseline. J is TRBJ2-2 and V is TRBV27; D is uncertain. This clonotype originated in a human donor with classical Hodgkin lymphoma. The CDR3 region has the DNA TGTGCCAGCAGTTGGAGTCAGGCGGCCGGGGAGCTGTTTTTT. As protein: CASSWSQAAGELFF.